This T cell receptor beta chain was obtained from a study of technical replicates of blood from a few donors. Data came from immunoSEQ multiplex PCR; TCRdb stores just in-frame clones and leaves some out. Here the sample spans around 89,000 clones, roughly 94% being singletons. The CDR3 is made up of 14 amino acids. Germline V gene data show CDR1 as SGHAT and CDR2 as FQNNGV. Deletions cut 5 bases from V and 2 bases from J, with 13 bases between. This clone came up once. The source is a human donor in good health. This chain links TRBV11-2 with TRBJ2-7, with D maybe TRBD1 (6 bases). Sequencing was carried out using T cells isolated from PBMCs. The CDR3 loop is CASSPGTLTYEQYF. The CDR3 DNA sequence: TGTGCCAGCAGCCCCGGGACACTAACCTACGAGCAGTACTTC. The full variable domain, rest sourced from reference TRBV11-2 and TRBJ2-7, is EAGVAQSPRYKIIEKRQSVAFWCNPISGHATLYWYQQILGQGPKLLIQFQNNGVVDDSQLPKDRFSAERLKGVDSTLKIQPAKLEDSAVYLCASSPGTLTYEQYFGPGTRLTVT.